The 5 T cell receptor beta chains presented below share a single source sample, sequenced in a study of blood T cell repertoires in COVID-19. Sequencing was performed with immunoSEQ multiplex PCR; in TCRdb, only in-frame clones are kept and a portion is missing. The data contain some 490,000 clones, 75% to 90% of them singletons. Input material: peripheral blood. The receptors here all came from a human donor in a cohort sampled during active COVID-19.

The chain is built from TRBV9 and TRBJ1-6, with 7 bases identical to TRBD1. The CDR3 loop spans 13 amino acids. With 6 bases clipped from V and 10 bases from J, the junction kept 7 bases outside the gene matches. Germline loops: CDR1 SGDLS, CDR2 YYNGEE. The CDR3 is CASTEGARSPLHF. The CDR3 DNA is TGTGCCAGCACCGAGGGGGCGAGATCACCCCTCCACTTT.

This chain connects TRBV5-6 to TRBJ1-6; 9 bases match TRBD1. With V trimmed by 8 bases and J by 8 bases, 8 bases remained unmatched. Germline CDR1 and CDR2: SGHDT and YYEEEE. This CDR3 is 14 amino acids long. Here the CDR3 DNA reads TGTGCCAGTCAGACAGGGGGAGGATATTCACCCCTCCACTTT. Translating gives CASQTGGGYSPLHF.

This clone was seen a handful of times. The chain is built from TRBV19 and TRBJ2-3, with a possible D match to TRBD2 (5 bases). Germline V gene sequence: CDR1 LNHDA, CDR2 SQIVND (reference sequence). The CDR3 has 16 amino acids. The V end lost 3 bases, the J end lost 4 bases, and 17 bases lay between the germline ends. The CDR3 loop is CASSIFAGVDADTQYF. CDR3 bases: TGTGCCAGTAGTATTTTCGCCGGGGTTGACGCAGATACGCAGTATTTT. The full variable domain, rest sourced from reference TRBV19 and TRBJ2-3, is DGGITQSPKYLFRKEGQNVTLSCEQNLNHDAMYWYRQDPGQGLRLIYYSQIVNDFQKGDIAEGYSVSREKKESFPLTVTSAQKNPTAFYLCASSIFAGVDADTQYFGPGTRLTVL.

This clone was seen ten or more times. This chain uses TRBV29-1 with TRBJ1-5, with D unclear. Per germline, CDR1 SQVTM and CDR2 ANQGSEA. The CDR3 covers 11 residues. This CDR3 is CSAGVGQPQHF. CDR3 DNA sequence: TGCAGTGCGGGAGTCGGTCAGCCCCAGCATTTT.

The chain couples TRBV5-1 to TRBJ2-5; 10 bases map to TRBD2. This CDR3 contains 17 residues. Germline trimming cut 4 bases from V and 0 bases from J; bases unmatched to any gene: 9. Germline-derived CDR1 and CDR2 are SGHRS and YFSETQ. The CDR3 DNA sequence: TGCGCCAGCAGCCCGGGGGGGACTAGCGCGTACCAAGAGACCCAGTACTTC. Protein product: CASSPGGTSAYQETQYF.